These 25 T cell receptor beta chains were all obtained from the same sample, sequenced in a study of blood T cell repertoires in COVID-19. Sequencing used immunoSEQ multiplex PCR; TCRdb keeps in-frame clones, though not all of them. The data show under 200,000 clones, 70% to 90% seen once. Sequenced input: peripheral blood. These receptors were collected from a man aged 35-49 years with active or convalescent COVID-19.

V and J are TRBV5-1 and TRBJ2-2, with TRBD1 matching over 10 bases. The CDR3 has 15 amino acids. Germline V gives CDR1 SGHRS, CDR2 YFSETQ. V was clipped by 3 bases and J by 5 bases; unmatched bases: 4. CDR3 loop: CASSWTGQGTGELFF. For the CDR3, the DNA is TGCGCCAGCAGCTGGACGGGACAGGGGACCGGGGAGCTGTTTTTT.

This chain joins TRBV6-5 and TRBJ1-5, with 7 bases fitting TRBD1. After removal of 5 bases from V and 2 bases from J, the junction contained 3 bases not matched to a gene. This CDR3 has 14 amino acids. Germline V gene data show CDR1 as MNHEY and CDR2 as SVGAGI. The CDR3: CASSTGQRNQPQHF. In nucleotides, the CDR3 is TGTGCCAGCAGTACGGGACAGCGCAATCAGCCCCAGCATTTT.

The V and J genes are TRBV12-5 and TRBJ1-2; no clear D gene. The germline gives CDR1 LGHNT, CDR2 FRNRAP. Between the trimmed V and J ends, which lost 5 bases and 2 bases, there was a span of 12 bases. This CDR3 comprises 14 residues. The CDR3 region is CASGHHSLNYGYTF. The CDR3 DNA is TGTGCTAGTGGTCACCACAGTCTCAACTATGGCTACACCTTC.

This clone was seen only once. The J gene is TRBJ1-2, the V gene TRBV28, with D possibly matching TRBD1 (6 bases). The V and J ends lost 2 bases and 0 bases respectively, with 16 bases between them. The length of the CDR3 is 17 residues. Germline values: CDR1 MDHEN, CDR2 SYDVKM. In nucleotides, the CDR3 is TGTGCCAGCAGTTTACCTCCGTGGACAGCCACTAACTATGGCTACACCTTC. It codes for CASSLPPWTATNYGYTF.

The chain recombines TRBV27 with TRBJ1-6; 8 bases align to TRBD1. V lost 4 bases, J lost 9 bases, and 8 bases stayed unmatched. Germline V gene lookup returns CDR1 MNHEY and CDR2 SMNVEV (reference sequence). The CDR3 runs 15 residues. In DNA, the CDR3 is TGTGCCAGCAGTTCCGGACAGGGTCGTGCTTCACCCCTCCACTTT. Protein sequence: CASSSGQGRASPLHF.

The rearrangement joins TRBV7-2 to TRBJ2-1; 10 nucleotides align to TRBD1. In germline, CDR1 is SGHTA, CDR2 FQGNSA. V gave up 5 bases and J gave up 5 bases; unmatched junction bases: 9. CDR3 length equals 16 residues. CDR3 bases: TGTGCCAGCAGCCCCGGGGGGACAGGGGCTAACAATGAGCAGTTCTTC. This translates into CASSPGGTGANNEQFF.

The chain is built from TRBV25-1 and TRBJ2-1; the match to TRBD1 covers 7 bases. CDR1 is MGHDK and CDR2 is SYGVNS in the germline V gene. V shed 6 bases, J shed 1 base, and the junction held 6 bases outside the gene matches. The CDR3 is 15 residues long. CDR3 amino acids: CASSSNRGSYNEQFF. The CDR3 DNA is TGTGCCAGCAGCTCTAACAGGGGTTCCTACAATGAGCAGTTCTTC.

This rearrangement joins TRBV19 to TRBJ1-4, with 10 nucleotides matching TRBD1. CDR3 length equals 16 residues. Germline assignment: CDR1 LNHDA and CDR2 SQIVND (reference sequence). The V segment lost 9 bases and the J segment 8 bases; nucleotides outside the gene matches: 15. CDR3 loop: CASHSHLGTGEEKLFF. The CDR3 DNA is TGTGCCAGCCACTCTCACCTGGGGACAGGGGAGGAAAAACTGTTTTTT.

This clone was detected a few times. V usage is TRBV3-1 (or the pseudogene TRBV3-2) and J usage is TRBJ1-2; D is undetermined. Trimming removed 2 bases from V and 7 bases from J, with 5 bases in between. Looked up from germline, CDR1 is LGHDT and CDR2 is YNNKEL (reference sequence). This CDR3 has 11 amino acids. CDR3 amino acids: CASSQSSGYTF. CDR3 sequence (DNA): TGTGCCAGCAGCCAATCTTCTGGCTACACCTTC.

The chain recombines TRBV7-2 with TRBJ2-5; 7 bases align to TRBD2. The V gene's germline CDR1 is SGHTA and CDR2 FQGNSA. The CDR3 is 18 amino acids. The V gene end was trimmed by 1 base and the J gene end by 9 bases; junction bases not matched to a gene: 20. CDR3 sequence reads: CASSLETTGGPPLGAQYF. CDR3 bases: TGTGCCAGCAGCTTAGAAACTACGGGAGGCCCGCCGTTAGGGGCCCAGTACTTC.

This clone was found once. The rearrangement links TRBV2 to TRBJ2-7, with 7 bases aligning to TRBD1. Germline CDR1 is SNHLY and CDR2 is FYNNEI. There are 16 residues in the CDR3. The V and J ends lost 7 bases and 4 bases, in that order; junction bases with no gene match: 16. The CDR3: CASKTRPRDSLYEQYF. CDR3 nucleotides: TGTGCCAGCAAGACCCGGCCCCGGGACAGCCTTTACGAGCAGTACTTC.

CDR3 nucleotides: TGTGCCAGCAGTTTATTGGGGGCGCGGGAGACCCAGTACTTC. Translation: CASSLLGARETQYF. The V call is TRBV27, the J call TRBJ2-5, with D tentatively TRBD1 (6 bases). Trimming pared 1 base from V and 5 bases from J, leaving 11 bases between. Germline-derived CDR1 and CDR2 are MNHEY and SMNVEV (reference sequence). There are 14 residues in the CDR3.

The chain employs TRBV7-2 and TRBJ1-1; D perhaps matches TRBD1 (5 bases). V was shortened by 4 bases and J by 3 bases, with 9 bases between the two germline ends. This CDR3 comprises 13 residues. Germline V gene sequence: CDR1 SGHTA, CDR2 FQGNSA. The CDR3 DNA reads TGTGCCAGCAGCTCCAGACAGTACACTGAAGCTTTCTTT. This codes for CASSSRQYTEAFF.

The chain combines TRBV5-1 with TRBJ1-4; D is unresolved. Germline V CDR1 and CDR2: SGHRS, YFSETQ. The CDR3 runs 12 residues. Trimming shortened V by 5 bases and J by 5 bases, and 7 bases separated the two germline ends. The DNA for the CDR3 is TGCGCCAGCAGTTCCGGGAATGAAAAACTGTTTTTT. This encodes CASSSGNEKLFF.

J is TRBJ1-3 and V is TRBV4-3; 9 bases match TRBD1. Trimming took 1 base from V and 3 from J; bases not matched to a gene: 1. Germline V gene sequence: CDR1 LGHNA, CDR2 YSLEER. The CDR3 runs to 15 residues. This CDR3 is CASSQADRGGNTIYF. CDR3 DNA sequence: TGCGCCAGCAGCCAAGCGGACAGGGGTGGAAACACCATATATTTT.

This rearrangement joins TRBV6-5 to TRBJ1-5, with 7 positions matching TRBD1. With V trimmed by 8 bases and J by 3 bases, 7 bases remained unmatched. Germline V gene data show CDR1 as MNHEY and CDR2 as SVGAGI. This CDR3 comprises 14 residues. The CDR3 region is CASATGANNQPQHF. The CDR3 region has the DNA TGTGCCAGCGCCACAGGGGCTAACAATCAGCCCCAGCATTTT.

The chain recombines TRBV18 with TRBJ2-2, with D unclear. CDR1 KGHSH and CDR2 LQKENI come from the germline V gene. V was trimmed by 3 bases and J by 0 bases, leaving 11 bases between them. The CDR3 spans 16 residues. CDR3 amino acids: CASSPRPTTNTGELFF. The CDR3 bases are TGTGCCAGCTCACCTAGACCGACAACGAACACCGGGGAGCTGTTTTTT.

The CDR3 nucleotides are TGTGCCAGCAGCTTGGCGGCGCGGCGCACAGATACGCAGTATTTT. It is translated as CASSLAARRTDTQYF. This chain links TRBV5-5 with TRBJ2-3; D unresolved. The CDR3 extends over 15 amino acids. The germline V and J ends were trimmed by 0 bases and 1 base, with 9 bases remaining between them. Germline-derived CDR1 and CDR2 are SGHKS and YYEKEE (reference sequence).

The chain uses TRBV24-1 and TRBJ2-1; 7 nucleotides line up with TRBD2. The CDR3 loop spans 15 amino acids. In germline, CDR1 is KGHDR, CDR2 SFDVKD. V was pared by 7 bases and J by 0 bases, with 5 bases of the junction left unmatched. In nucleotides, the CDR3 is TGTGCCACCAGCGTGGGGGGGAGCTCCTACAATGAGCAGTTCTTC. Translating gives CATSVGGSSYNEQFF.

A few counts support this clone. The chain recombines TRBV5-1 with TRBJ1-3; D remains ambiguous. CDR1 is SGHRS, CDR2 YFSETQ, per germline. Deletions cut 0 bases from V and 1 base from J, with 11 bases between. This CDR3 has 16 residues. Here the CDR3 DNA reads TGCGCCAGCAGCTTGGCCGAGAGGGTTTCTGGAAACACCATATATTTT. Amino acids: CASSLAERVSGNTIYF.

DNA for the CDR3: TGTGCCAGCAGCTCCAATAGCGGGGGTGCTTGGAATGAGCAGTTCTTC. Amino acid sequence: CASSSNSGGAWNEQFF. The gene calls are TRBV5-4 and TRBJ2-1; 9 nucleotides match TRBD2. This CDR3 comprises 16 residues. With 3 bases clipped from V and 7 bases from J, the junction kept 11 bases outside the gene matches. Germline values: CDR1 SGHNT, CDR2 YYREEE (reference sequence).

The V gene is TRBV3-1 (or the pseudogene TRBV3-2), the J gene TRBJ1-2, with 9 positions matching TRBD1. Germline values: CDR1 LGHDT, CDR2 YNNKEL (reference sequence). There are 16 residues in the CDR3. J was trimmed by 5 bases and V by 7 bases; bases with no gene match: 14. The CDR3 DNA sequence: TGTGCCAGCACCAACCTTGCGGGACAGGGTTTATATGGCTACACCTTC. Encoded protein: CASTNLAGQGLYGYTF.

The CDR3 sequence: CASSLSAGEGTEAFF. The CDR3 DNA reads TGTGCCAGCAGTTTGTCGGCAGGGGAGGGCACTGAAGCTTTCTTT. The V and J genes are TRBV28 and TRBJ1-1; TRBD1 is a possible D gene (6 bases). Trimming took off 3 bases at V and 4 bases at J, with 15 bases between the two ends. The V gene's germline CDR1 is MDHEN and CDR2 SYDVKM. CDR3 length equals 15 residues.

This clone was picked up one time. This chain links TRBV13 with TRBJ2-2, with D unresolved. Germline V lookup: CDR1 PRHDT, CDR2 FYEKMQ (reference sequence). The V end lost 0 bases, the J end lost 7 bases, and 6 bases lay between the germline ends. This CDR3 contains 13 residues. CDR3 bases: TGTGCCAGCAGCTTAGGGCTAGGCGGGGAGCTGTTTTTT. This sequence encodes CASSLGLGGELFF.

The rearrangement joins TRBV27 to TRBJ2-1; tentative D call: TRBD1 (5 bases). Trimming took 5 bases from V and 3 from J, leaving 17 bases between them. CDR1 is MNHEY, CDR2 SMNVEV, per germline (reference sequence). The CDR3 sequence is 16 residues long. CDR3 residues: CASSPMGRTGYNEQFF. The CDR3 DNA reads TGTGCCAGCAGTCCGATGGGGCGGACGGGCTACAATGAGCAGTTCTTC.